These 25 T cell receptor beta chains share one sample of origin, sequenced in a study of human T cells and chemical hapten exposure. Time point: pre-sensitization, week 0. The treatment denotes: therapeutic diphenylcyclopropenone sensitization with weekly scalp DPC. TCRdb re-derived calls from the RACE reads in MiXCR, one entry per CDR3 protein. The sample lists tens of thousands of distinct CDR3 sequences, around 7% seen once, with over 1.5% in the top ten. The sample consisted of whole blood, taken in connection with sensitization to the hapten diphenylcyclopropenone (DPC). The receptor set was obtained from a woman aged 25 to 39 with alopecia areata. Some clones in this sample may be carry-over from other donors' samples.

The rearrangement links TRBV5-1 to TRBJ1-1; 9 positions match TRBD1. The J segment lost 0 bases and the V segment lost 1 base, leaving 4 bases of the junction unmatched. The CDR3 extends over 16 amino acids. The germline gives CDR1 SGHRS, CDR2 YFSETQ. DNA for the CDR3: TGCGCCAGCAGCTTGAGTGGGACAGGGCTGAACACTGAAGCTTTCTTT. Its protein product is CASSLSGTGLNTEAFF.

This clonotype was counted many times. The CDR3 DNA is TGCGCCAGCAGCTTGGCTCTTATTGGGGACACTGAAGCTTTCTTT. Translation gives CASSLALIGDTEAFF. The V call is TRBV5-1, the J call TRBJ1-1; D is unclear. Germline V gene data show CDR1 as SGHRS and CDR2 as YFSETQ. V gave up 0 bases and J gave up 3 bases, with 12 bases separating them. The CDR3 runs 15 residues.

The chain links TRBV7-2 to TRBJ2-3, with TRBD1 matching 7 bases. CDR1 SGHTA and CDR2 FQGNSA come from the germline V gene. The CDR3 totals 17 residues. Trimming removed 0 bases from V and 6 bases from J; junction bases left unmatched: 12. Here the CDR3 DNA reads TGTGCCAGCAGCTTAGCGGGGACAGCCCCCCGGACGGATACGCAGTATTTT. Translating it yields CASSLAGTAPRTDTQYF.

This clonotype has at least ten counts. The chain combines TRBV19 with TRBJ2-3; weak D call: TRBD2 (6 bases). This CDR3 is built from 17 residues. V was clipped by 4 bases and J by 4 bases, with 21 bases between them. Germline V gene data show CDR1 as LNHDA and CDR2 as SQIVND (reference sequence). This CDR3 is CASSKIRPSREADTQYF. The CDR3 region has the DNA TGTGCCAGTAGTAAGATCCGACCTTCAAGGGAGGCAGATACGCAGTATTTT.

The table lists this clonotype with many counts. The V gene is TRBV20-1, the J gene TRBJ1-2; 10 positions match TRBD1. CDR1 and CDR2 from the germline V gene are DFQATT and SNEGSKA (reference sequence). V was clipped by 6 bases and J by 4 bases; unmatched bases: 2. The CDR3 sequence is 12 residues long. The CDR3 loop is CSATGGGYGYTF. For the CDR3, the DNA is TGCAGTGCGACAGGGGGCGGCTATGGCTACACCTTC.

This clonotype was detected ten times or more. The rearrangement uses TRBV29-1 and TRBJ1-1; unclear D gene. The CDR3 contains 13 residues. Deletions cut 3 bases from V and 7 bases from J, with 15 bases between. Germline CDR1 SQVTM, CDR2 ANQGSEA. The CDR3 here is CSVEYLGTGEAFF. Here the CDR3 DNA reads TGCAGCGTTGAGTACTTGGGAACCGGTGAAGCTTTCTTT.

There are many counts of this clonotype. This chain links TRBV6-6 with TRBJ1-4, with no clear D. Trimming took off 4 bases at V and 2 bases at J, with 11 bases between the two ends. The CDR3 covers 15 residues. Germline V gene lookup returns CDR1 MNHNY and CDR2 SVGAGI (reference sequence). In DNA, the CDR3 is TGTGCCAGCAGTTCGCGCGGGGTGACTAATGAAAAACTGTTTTTT. It translates to CASSSRGVTNEKLFF.

This rearrangement joins TRBV7-2 to TRBJ1-1, with TRBD1 matching over 7 bases. The V gene end was trimmed by 1 base and the J gene end by 12 bases; junction bases not matched to a gene: 11. The CDR3 length is 14 residues. Looked up from germline, CDR1 is SGHTA and CDR2 is FQGNSA. CDR3 amino acids: CASSLGGVRGKTFF. The CDR3 nucleotides read TGTGCCAGCAGCTTAGGAGGGGTCAGGGGGAAAACTTTCTTT.

This clonotype was counted between two and nine times. This rearrangement joins TRBV12-3 or TRBV12-4 to TRBJ1-2, with 7 bases matching TRBD1. The CDR3 consists of 14 residues. Trimming cost V 0 bases and J 5 bases; bases outside gene matches: 3. The CDR3, as DNA: TGTGCCAGCAGTTTAGCGGACAGGAGATATGGCTACACCTTC. The encoded protein is CASSLADRRYGYTF.

This clonotype was seen repeatedly, ten times or more. The genes are TRBV6-5 and TRBJ1-1; TRBD1 matches at 10 bases. CDR1 MNHEY and CDR2 SVGAGI come from the germline V gene. The CDR3 extends over 15 amino acids. The ends lost 6 bases at V and 3 bases at J; junction bases unmatched: 7. In nucleotides, the CDR3 is TGTGCCAGCAGCCCACAAGGGACAGGGGACACTGAAGCTTTCTTT. Translation: CASSPQGTGDTEAFF.

This clonotype has a count of ten or more. The genes are TRBV7-9 and TRBJ2-7; D ambiguous. Between the trimmed V and J ends, which lost 0 bases and 3 bases, there was a span of 18 bases. Germline V CDR1 and CDR2: SEHNR, FQNEAQ (reference sequence). The CDR3 has 17 amino acids. Written as DNA, the CDR3 is TGTGCCAGCAGCTTAGCTTTTCCCGGACCCCAGGACTACGAGCAGTACTTC. This gives the protein CASSLAFPGPQDYEQYF.

This clonotype came up many times. The rearrangement uses TRBV5-1 and TRBJ1-1, with D possibly TRBD1 on 6 matching bases. The V end lost 4 bases, the J end lost 11 bases, and 18 bases lay between the germline ends. The germline gives CDR1 SGHRS, CDR2 YFSETQ. The CDR3 is made up of 13 amino acids. The CDR3 region is CASSTQGPEDAFF. In DNA, the CDR3 is TGCGCCAGCAGCACGCAGGGGCCGGAGGACGCTTTCTTT.

This clonotype has a count of ten or more. The chain couples TRBV6-5 to TRBJ1-1, with 9 bases identical to TRBD1. The CDR3 runs 13 residues. V shed 6 bases, J shed 6 bases, and the junction held 5 bases outside the gene matches. Germline CDR1 and CDR2: MNHEY and SVGAGI. The CDR3 region is CASSWTGDPEAFF. The CDR3 DNA is TGTGCCAGCAGCTGGACAGGGGACCCTGAAGCTTTCTTT.

The chain joins TRBV2 to TRBJ2-3; 9 positions agree with TRBD1. The length of the CDR3 is 16 residues. The germline gives CDR1 SNHLY, CDR2 FYNNEI. After removal of 6 bases from V and 4 bases from J, the junction contained 11 bases not matched to a gene. The CDR3 loop is CASRGWDREGPDTQYF. CDR3 sequence (DNA): TGTGCCAGCAGGGGTTGGGACAGGGAAGGGCCAGATACGCAGTATTTT.

This clonotype was counted many times. V and J are TRBV13 and TRBJ1-2, with D perhaps TRBD1 (5 bases). V was cut by 2 bases and J by 5 bases, with 9 bases left in between. Germline values: CDR1 PRHDT, CDR2 FYEKMQ (reference sequence). The CDR3 is 13 amino acids. CDR3 sequence (DNA): TGTGCCAGCAGCTTACGTTGGGGGTATGGCTACACCTTC. Translated, it gives CASSLRWGYGYTF.

This clonotype was recorded many times. The chain links TRBV3-1 to TRBJ2-7, with D hard to call. V was pared by 4 bases and J by 6 bases, with 16 bases between. This CDR3 is 14 amino acids long. Germline CDR1 is LGHDT and CDR2 is YNNKEL (reference sequence). CDR3 protein: CASSLLGGRGEQYF. CDR3 sequence (DNA): TGTGCCAGCAGCCTACTCGGCGGAAGAGGCGAGCAGTACTTC.

This clonotype was seen many times. The rearrangement links TRBV12-3 or TRBV12-4 to TRBJ1-1, with 10 bases that match TRBD1. The CDR3 covers 14 residues. Losses at the gene ends were 5 bases for V and 3 bases for J; bases not matched to a gene: 3. CDR3 loop: CASSRDRGYTEAFF. CDR3 DNA: TGTGCCAGCAGTAGGGACAGGGGATACACTGAAGCTTTCTTT.

A remark on this clonotype: Since a much larger clone is just one base distant, this may be a read error. The chain links TRBV2 to TRBJ2-3, with D unresolved. With 4 bases removed from V and 2 bases from J, the gap between germline ends came to 4 bases. CDR1 SNHLY and CDR2 FYNNEI come from the germline V gene. This CDR3 spans 12 amino acids. As DNA, the CDR3 is TGTGCCAGCAGTGCCCACACAGATACGCAGTATTTT. Protein: CASSAHTDTQYF.

This clonotype was picked up many times. This chain connects TRBV18 to TRBJ1-3, with D perhaps matching TRBD1 (5 bases). The V end was cut by 2 bases, the J end by 1 base, with 12 bases between. Germline V lookup: CDR1 KGHSH, CDR2 LQKENI. This CDR3 is built from 16 residues. CDR3 nucleotide sequence: TGTGCCAGCTCACCAAAAGGGGAAACATCTGGAAACACCATATATTTT. This sequence encodes CASSPKGETSGNTIYF.

Ten or more counts support this clonotype. The genes are TRBV20-1 and TRBJ1-4; TRBD1 matches 9 bases. The V gene end was trimmed by 6 bases and the J gene end by 3 bases; junction bases not matched to a gene: 8. This CDR3 has 15 residues. Germline V CDR1 and CDR2: DFQATT, SNEGSKA (reference sequence). The chain's CDR3 is CSARTRQGANEKLFF. The CDR3 bases are TGCAGTGCGCGGACAAGACAGGGGGCTAATGAAAAACTGTTTTTT.

This clonotype came up many times. The CDR3 is CASSQAGAGPTIYF. In DNA, the CDR3 is TGTGCCAGCAGCCAAGCCGGGGCTGGACCGACCATATATTTT. The chain is built from TRBV6-2 or TRBV6-3 and TRBJ1-3, with a tentative D call TRBD1 (5 bases). Trimming left V 6 bases short and J 10 bases short, with 19 bases between. The germline gives CDR1 MNHEY, CDR2 SVGEGT. The CDR3 is 14 amino acids.

This clonotype was seen only a few times. The J gene is TRBJ1-2, the V gene TRBV15; 7 nucleotides line up with TRBD1. Per germline, CDR1 LNHNV and CDR2 YYDKDF (reference sequence). The CDR3 extends over 14 amino acids. After removal of 0 bases from V and 7 bases from J, the junction contained 5 bases not matched to a gene. For the CDR3, the DNA is TGTGCCACCAGCAGAGATCAGGCAGGGGGTGGCTACACCTTC. Residues: CATSRDQAGGGYTF.

This clonotype was seen many times. The rearrangement links TRBV20-1 to TRBJ2-7; tentative D call: TRBD1 (6 bases). The germline V gene encodes CDR1 DFQATT and CDR2 SNEGSKA (reference sequence). The CDR3 spans 15 residues. Trimming cost V 0 bases and J 1 base, with 13 bases left between them. This CDR3 is CSAREWDKSSYEQYF. As DNA, the CDR3 is TGCAGTGCTAGAGAGTGGGACAAGTCGTCCTACGAGCAGTACTTC.

V and J are TRBV5-1 and TRBJ2-5; D is unresolved. The CDR3 covers 15 residues. V gave up 3 bases and J gave up 2 bases, with 14 bases separating them. Germline V gives CDR1 SGHRS, CDR2 YFSETQ. CDR3 loop: CASSYHQLRQETQYF. The CDR3 bases are TGCGCCAGCAGCTACCACCAGCTCCGGCAAGAGACCCAGTACTTC.

This clonotype was counted ten times or more. The chain employs TRBV6-2 or TRBV6-3 and TRBJ2-5; the D gene is possibly TRBD1 (8 bases). There are 16 residues in the CDR3. Germline CDR1 MNHEY, CDR2 SVGEGT. The V end was cut by 6 bases, the J end by 3 bases, with 20 bases between. Written as DNA, the CDR3 is TGTGCCAGCAGCCAAAGGCGGACAGGGAGGGAAGAGACCCAGTACTTC. This sequence encodes CASSQRRTGREETQYF.